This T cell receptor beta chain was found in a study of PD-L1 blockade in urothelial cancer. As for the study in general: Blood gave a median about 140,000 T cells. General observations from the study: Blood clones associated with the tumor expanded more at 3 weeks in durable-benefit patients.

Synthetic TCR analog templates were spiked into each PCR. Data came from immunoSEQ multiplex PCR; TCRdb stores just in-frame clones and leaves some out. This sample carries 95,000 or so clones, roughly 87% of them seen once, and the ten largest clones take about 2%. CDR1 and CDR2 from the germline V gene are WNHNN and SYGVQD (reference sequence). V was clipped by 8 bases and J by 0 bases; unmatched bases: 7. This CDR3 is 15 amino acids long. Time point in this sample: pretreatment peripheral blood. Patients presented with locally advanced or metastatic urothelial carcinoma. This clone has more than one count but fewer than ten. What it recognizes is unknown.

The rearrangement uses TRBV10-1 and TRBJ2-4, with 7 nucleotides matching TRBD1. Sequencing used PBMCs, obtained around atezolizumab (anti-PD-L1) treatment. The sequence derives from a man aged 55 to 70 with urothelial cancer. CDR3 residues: CASYRDSLAKNIQYF. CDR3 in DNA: TGCGCCAGCTATAGGGACAGCCTAGCCAAAAACATTCAGTACTTC.